Listed here are 25 T cell receptor beta chains from one sample, sequenced in a study of T cell responses to AZD1222 COVID-19 vaccine. TCRdb's table, derived via immunoSEQ multiplex PCR, lists solely in-frame clones and lacks some. The sample shows 150,000 or so clones, 80% to 90% of them seen only once. Material: peripheral blood, obtained on day 0 of AZD1222 vaccination. The receptors come from an adult in good health.

The chain uses TRBV19 and TRBJ1-5; no definite D call. Looked up from germline, CDR1 is LNHDA and CDR2 is SQIVND (reference sequence). This CDR3 region has 13 residues. With 8 bases removed from V and 1 base from J, the gap between germline ends came to 9 bases. The CDR3 here is CASSSRSNQPQHF. The DNA of the CDR3 is TGTGCCAGTTCATCGAGGAGCAATCAGCCCCAGCATTTT.

The rearrangement joins TRBV7-2 to TRBJ1-2; no clear D. Trimming stripped 3 bases from V and 5 bases from J, with 7 bases between. This CDR3 contains 12 residues. In germline, CDR1 is SGHTA, CDR2 FQGNSA. CDR3 residues: CASSFGEYGYTF. The CDR3 DNA reads as TGTGCCAGCAGCTTCGGAGAGTATGGCTACACCTTC.

The V call is TRBV3-1 (or the pseudogene TRBV3-2), the J call TRBJ2-2; D uncertain. V lost 6 bases, J lost 0 bases, and 17 bases lay in between. The CDR3 is 17 residues long. Germline V gene data show CDR1 as LGHDT and CDR2 as YNNKEL (reference sequence). CDR3 protein: CASSKGYGQANTGELFF. The CDR3 DNA sequence: TGTGCCAGCAGTAAAGGGTACGGGCAAGCGAACACCGGGGAGCTGTTTTTT.

The chain has TRBV7-9 and TRBJ1-5, with D possibly TRBD1 on 5 matching bases. The CDR3 loop spans 14 amino acids. Trimming pared 3 bases from V and 5 bases from J, leaving 11 bases between. The germline CDR1 and CDR2 sequences are SEHNR and FQNEAQ (reference sequence). The CDR3 nucleotides read TGTGCCAGCAGCTTCTCCGGGACGGATCAGCCCCAGCATTTT. Residues: CASSFSGTDQPQHF.

The J gene is TRBJ1-6, the V gene TRBV20-1; no definite D call. The germline CDR1 and CDR2 sequences are DFQATT and SNEGSKA (reference sequence). The CDR3 is 11 amino acids. V was shortened by 5 bases and J by 14 bases, with 13 bases between the two germline ends. For the CDR3, the DNA is TGCAGTGCTTCCCCCAGGATGGCCCTCCACTTT. Its translation: CSASPRMALHF.

The rearrangement joins TRBV2 to TRBJ2-1; 9 bases map to TRBD2. CDR3 length: 17 amino acids. The germline gives CDR1 SNHLY, CDR2 FYNNEI. V was clipped by 0 bases and J by 4 bases; unmatched bases: 7. CDR3 in DNA: TGTGCCAGCAGTGAAGCGGTTTTAGCGGGAGATTACAATGAGCAGTTCTTC. This codes for CASSEAVLAGDYNEQFF.

The chain joins TRBV7-6 to TRBJ2-5, with unresolved D. The CDR3 length is 16 residues. V shed 5 bases and J shed 7 bases, with 23 bases lying between them. In germline, CDR1 is SGHVS, CDR2 FNYEAQ. The CDR3 DNA reads TGTGCCAGCAGCCCCGCCGCCGTAAGAGGACCAGGGACCCAGTACTTC. It encodes CASSPAAVRGPGTQYF.

The chain employs TRBV19 and TRBJ1-5; 8 nucleotides align to TRBD1. This CDR3 is built from 15 residues. The germline CDR1 and CDR2 sequences are LNHDA and SQIVND (reference sequence). V lost 6 bases to trimming and J lost 1 base; unmatched junction nucleotides: 5. CDR3 loop: CASRRRDRSNQPQHF. Here the CDR3 DNA reads TGTGCCAGTAGAAGAAGGGACAGGAGCAATCAGCCCCAGCATTTT.

The chain has TRBV4-3 and TRBJ2-7, with D perhaps TRBD1 (6 bases). The germline gives CDR1 LGHNA, CDR2 YSLEER. The V and J ends lost 1 base and 5 bases respectively, with 12 bases between them. This CDR3 is built from 14 residues. The CDR3 sequence is CASSQGGQGNEQYF. The CDR3 DNA reads as TGCGCCAGCAGCCAAGGGGGGCAGGGCAACGAGCAGTACTTC.

The chain uses TRBV28 and TRBJ1-6; tentative D call: TRBD1 (5 bases). The V gene's germline CDR1 is MDHEN and CDR2 SYDVKM. V dropped 2 bases and J dropped 4 bases, with 15 bases sitting between them. CDR3 length equals 17 residues. The CDR3 nucleotides read TGTGCCAGCAGTTTACGCACCAGCGGGGGGTATAATTCACCCCTCCACTTT. As protein: CASSLRTSGGYNSPLHF.

The rearrangement links TRBV7-9 to TRBJ2-3, with D perhaps matching TRBD2 (6 bases). CDR3 size: 15 residues. The germline V gene has CDR1 SEHNR and CDR2 FQNEAQ (reference sequence). The V gene lost 3 bases and the J gene lost 15 bases, with 25 bases spanning the gap. Here the CDR3 reads CASSFSLSREVGFYF. In DNA, the CDR3 is TGTGCCAGCAGCTTTTCCCTCTCGCGGGAAGTGGGGTTTTATTTT.

The CDR3 region is CASSLGRETTNEKLFF. In nucleotides, the CDR3 is TGTGCCAGCAGCTTAGGGCGAGAAACAACTAATGAAAAACTGTTTTTT. J is TRBJ1-4 and V is TRBV7-9; D is unresolved. CDR3 length: 16 amino acids. Germline lookup yields CDR1 SEHNR and CDR2 FQNEAQ (reference sequence). Between the trimmed V and J ends, which lost 1 base and 0 bases, there was a span of 9 bases.

This chain joins TRBV28 and TRBJ2-1, with TRBD1 matching 9 bases. With 3 bases clipped from V and 8 bases from J, the junction kept 5 bases outside the gene matches. Germline assignment: CDR1 MDHEN and CDR2 SYDVKM. CDR3 size: 14 residues. The CDR3, as DNA: TGTGCCAGCAGTTTTCTCGACAGGGGGTATGAGCAGTTCTTC. It encodes CASSFLDRGYEQFF.

This clone appeared a single time. The V call is TRBV7-2, the J call TRBJ1-2; perhaps TRBD1 as D (6 bases). The CDR3 loop spans 16 amino acids. Trimming took off 0 bases at V and 7 bases at J, with 18 bases between the two ends. In germline, CDR1 is SGHTA, CDR2 FQGNSA. CDR3 residues: CASSLAGSGAGAGYTF. DNA of the CDR3: TGTGCCAGCAGCTTAGCGGGTTCGGGGGCGGGGGCTGGCTACACCTTC.

The chain has TRBV6-2 or TRBV6-3 and TRBJ2-7; TRBD1 is a possible D gene (5 bases). This CDR3 has 12 residues. V dropped 2 bases and J dropped 4 bases, with 6 bases sitting between them. CDR1 is MNHEY, CDR2 SVGEGT, per germline. The CDR3 loop is CASSYDSYEQYF. CDR3 coding DNA: TGTGCCAGCAGTTACGACAGTTACGAGCAGTACTTC.

The V call is TRBV19, the J call TRBJ1-4; D call uncertain. The germline V and J ends were trimmed by 5 bases and 0 bases, with 7 bases remaining between them. Germline loops: CDR1 LNHDA, CDR2 SQIVND (reference sequence). This CDR3 spans 14 amino acids. CDR3 DNA: TGTGCCAGTAGTGCCACAGCAACTAATGAAAAACTGTTTTTT. Amino acids: CASSATATNEKLFF. The complete variable domain, with remaining parts taken from reference TRBV19 and TRBJ1-4, reads DGGITQSPKYLFRKEGQNVTLSCEQNLNHDAMYWYRQDPGQGLRLIYYSQIVNDFQKGDIAEGYSVSREKKESFPLTVTSAQKNPTAFYLCASSATATNEKLFFGSGTQLSVL.

This sequence joins TRBV6-7 and TRBJ2-7, with 9 bases matching TRBD2. TRBV6-7 is an open reading frame whose function is uncertain. The CDR3 has 18 residues. J was trimmed by 2 bases and V by 0 bases; bases with no gene match: 11. The CDR3 region has the DNA TGTGCCAGCAGTTACTCGAAGGTTGGCGAGCGGGAGGCCTACGAGCAGTACTTC. Its protein product is CASSYSKVGEREAYEQYF.

This clone was recorded once. This sequence joins TRBV6-5 and TRBJ1-5; a weak D match, TRBD1 (5 bases). Trimming took off 0 bases at V and 6 bases at J, with 12 bases between the two ends. CDR1 is MNHEY and CDR2 is SVGAGI in the germline V gene. The CDR3 is made up of 15 amino acids. The CDR3: CASSYSSRVVQPQHF. In DNA, the CDR3 is TGTGCCAGCAGTTACTCCAGCAGGGTTGTTCAGCCCCAGCATTTT.

The V call is TRBV12-2, the J call TRBJ2-7; the D segment call TRBD1 is taken from the table without a DNA check. TRBV12-2 is annotated as a pseudogene. The CDR3 has 16 residues. The CDR3, as DNA: TGTGCAAGTCGCTTCACCCCCAGGACATACCGTTACGAGCAGTACTTC. It is translated as CASRFTPRTYRYEQYF.

This clone was recorded once. The rearrangement joins TRBV14 to TRBJ2-7; 8 bases agree with TRBD1. The CDR3 is 17 amino acids. The V and J ends lost 1 base and 1 base, in that order; junction bases with no gene match: 9. The germline V gene encodes CDR1 SGHDN and CDR2 FVKESK. The CDR3 loop reads CASSQGMTGARSYEQYF. The DNA for the CDR3 is TGTGCCAGCAGCCAAGGTATGACAGGGGCCCGGTCCTACGAGCAGTACTTC.

This clone occurred once. The chain links TRBV11-3 to TRBJ2-7, with D perhaps matching TRBD2 (5 bases). CDR1 is SGHNT and CDR2 is YENEEA in the germline V gene. V shed 0 bases and J shed 3 bases, with 12 bases lying between them. The length of the CDR3 is 15 residues. The CDR3 region is CASSLETAGYYEQYF. DNA of the CDR3: TGTGCCAGCAGCTTAGAGACGGCGGGCTACTACGAGCAGTACTTC.

The chain recombines TRBV30 with TRBJ1-6; D not certain. The germline CDR1 and CDR2 sequences are GTSNPN and SVGIG (reference sequence). V gave up 4 bases and J gave up 14 bases, with 12 bases separating them. The CDR3 runs to 11 residues. CDR3 sequence (DNA): TGTGCCTGGAACTGGGAAGGCGCCCTCCACTTT. Translated, it gives CAWNWEGALHF.

The chain recombines TRBV7-3 with TRBJ2-1, with D hard to call. V was trimmed by 6 bases and J by 0 bases, leaving 6 bases between them. The CDR3 sequence is 13 residues long. The germline V gene encodes CDR1 SGHTA and CDR2 FQGTGA. This CDR3 is CASSQSSYNEQFF. For the CDR3, the DNA is TGTGCCAGCAGTCAGAGCTCCTACAATGAGCAGTTCTTC. Looking up the rest from reference TRBV7-3 and TRBJ2-1 gives the full variable domain: GAGVSQTPSNKVTEKGKYVELRCDPISGHTALYWYRQSLGQGPEFLIYFQGTGAADDSGLPNDRFFAVRPEGSVSTLKIQRTERGDSAVYLCASSQSSYNEQFFGPGTRLTVL.

This chain uses TRBV28 with TRBJ2-3; TRBD2 matches at 7 bases. Losses at the gene ends were 5 bases for V and 6 bases for J; bases not matched to a gene: 8. Germline V CDR1 and CDR2: MDHEN, SYDVKM. CDR3 length equals 14 residues. The CDR3 nucleotides are TGTGCCAGCAGTGTCTCTAGCGGTACGGATACGCAGTATTTT. This sequence encodes CASSVSSGTDTQYF.

The chain recombines TRBV6-5 with TRBJ2-5, with D possibly TRBD1 on 6 matching bases. The CDR3 runs to 14 residues. V lost 7 bases and J 5 bases, leaving 17 bases between the germline ends. Looked up from germline, CDR1 is MNHEY and CDR2 is SVGAGI. The CDR3 region is CASKTGDVRETQYF. The CDR3 DNA is TGTGCCAGCAAGACAGGTGACGTTAGGGAGACCCAGTACTTC.